The 29 T cell receptor beta chains reported below all come from one sample, sequenced in a study of blood T cell repertoires in COVID-19. Assay used: immunoSEQ multiplex PCR; TCRdb lists only in-frame clones, some missing. The sample has 150,000 or so clones; over 75% are singletons. Material: peripheral blood. These receptors originate from a young man with COVID-19, enrolled during active disease.

This chain connects TRBV19 to TRBJ2-4; 11 positions match TRBD2. The CDR3 totals 17 residues. The junction had 9 bases not matched to a gene; V was cut back by 5 bases and J by 3 bases. From germline, CDR1 is LNHDA and CDR2 SQIVND (reference sequence). Here the CDR3 reads CASSDTGSGRVKNIQYF. The CDR3 DNA reads TGTGCCAGTAGTGATACCGGTAGCGGGAGGGTCAAAAACATTCAGTACTTC. The variable domain in full, completed from reference TRBV19 and TRBJ2-4, reads DGGITQSPKYLFRKEGQNVTLSCEQNLNHDAMYWYRQDPGQGLRLIYYSQIVNDFQKGDIAEGYSVSREKKESFPLTVTSAQKNPTAFYLCASSDTGSGRVKNIQYFGAGTRLSVL.

The chain recombines TRBV24-1 with TRBJ2-7; D possibly corresponds to TRBD2 (6 bases). Deletions cut 3 bases from V and 2 bases from J, with 10 bases between. Germline CDR1 and CDR2: KGHDR and SFDVKD. CDR3 length equals 14 residues. The CDR3 here is CATSDTSSTYEQYF. DNA of the CDR3: TGTGCCACCAGTGATACTAGCTCAACCTACGAGCAGTACTTC.

The rearrangement uses TRBV4-1 and TRBJ2-1; 11 positions match TRBD2. The length of the CDR3 is 14 residues. V gave up 3 bases and J gave up 8 bases; unmatched junction bases: 3. Germline loops: CDR1 MGHRA, CDR2 YSYEKL. The CDR3 sequence: CASSQTSGNDEQFF. The CDR3 bases are TGCGCCAGCAGCCAGACTAGCGGGAACGATGAGCAGTTCTTC.

V usage is TRBV7-9 and J usage is TRBJ1-5; D gene unclear. CDR3 size: 13 residues. Germline CDR1 and CDR2: SEHNR and FQNEAQ (reference sequence). V was trimmed by 4 bases and J by 5 bases, leaving 9 bases between them. The CDR3 here is CASSSSPDQPQHF. Here the CDR3 DNA reads TGTGCCAGCAGCTCCAGTCCAGATCAGCCCCAGCATTTT. The full variable domain, in which reference TRBV7-9 and TRBJ1-5 provide the parts outside the CDR3, is DTGVSQNPRHKITKRGQNVTFRCDPISEHNRLYWYRQTLGQGPEFLTYFQNEAQLEKSRLLSDRFSAERPKGSFSTLEIQRTEQGDSAMYLCASSSSPDQPQHFGDGTRLSIL.

The rearrangement uses TRBV5-1 and TRBJ2-1; D is unresolved. Trimming shortened V by 4 bases and J by 3 bases, and 5 bases separated the two germline ends. The CDR3 sequence is 12 residues long. The germline V gene has CDR1 SGHRS and CDR2 YFSETQ. The CDR3 region is CASSPVYNEQFF. CDR3 nucleotides: TGCGCCAGCAGCCCAGTCTACAATGAGCAGTTCTTC. Combining the CDR3 with reference TRBV5-1 and TRBJ2-1 gives the whole variable domain KAGVTQTPRYLIKTRGQQVTLSCSPISGHRSVSWYQQTPGQGLQFLFEYFSETQRNKGNFPGRFSGRQFSNSRSEMNVSTLELGDSALYLCASSPVYNEQFFGPGTRLTVL.

V usage is TRBV5-1 and J usage is TRBJ2-1; TRBD1 is a possible D gene (5 bases). Germline CDR1 reads SGHRS; CDR2 reads YFSETQ. Trimming took off 4 bases at V and 9 bases at J, with 17 bases between the two ends. The CDR3 is 14 residues long. The CDR3 loop is CASSTQIQGGEQFF. The CDR3 DNA follows: TGCGCCAGCAGCACCCAAATCCAGGGCGGTGAGCAGTTCTTC.

This clone was detected only once. The chain combines TRBV3-1 (or the pseudogene TRBV3-2) with TRBJ2-2, with a weak D call TRBD1 (6 bases). V was cut by 1 base and J by 6 bases, with 9 bases left in between. Per germline, CDR1 LGHDT and CDR2 YNNKEL (reference sequence). This CDR3 has 14 amino acids. CDR3 residues: CASSQGRGAGELFF. DNA of the CDR3: TGTGCCAGCAGCCAAGGCAGGGGAGCCGGGGAGCTGTTTTTT.

V and J are TRBV5-1 and TRBJ2-5; 9 nucleotides align to TRBD2. The germline V gene has CDR1 SGHRS and CDR2 YFSETQ. This CDR3 is built from 19 residues. Unmatched junction bases numbered 18, after V lost 4 bases and J lost 2 bases. DNA for the CDR3: TGCGCCAGCAGCCCCGAAGGACTAGCGACCCATAGGGGGCAAGAGACCCAGTACTTC. Protein: CASSPEGLATHRGQETQYF.

This chain links TRBV30 with TRBJ2-3, with D possibly TRBD1 on 5 matching bases. The CDR3 totals 14 residues. The V end was cut by 3 bases, the J end by 2 bases, with 12 bases between. Germline V gene lookup returns CDR1 GTSNPN and CDR2 SVGIG (reference sequence). The CDR3 protein is CAWRDGHVTDTQYF. The CDR3 bases are TGTGCCTGGAGGGACGGACACGTCACAGATACGCAGTATTTT. The variable domain in full, with the rest retrieved from reference TRBV30 and TRBJ2-3, is SQTIHQWPATLVQPVGSPLSLECTVEGTSNPNLYWYRQAAGRGLQLLFYSVGIGQISSEVPQNLSASRPQDRQFILSSKKLLLSDSGFYLCAWRDGHVTDTQYFGPGTRLTVL.

This rearrangement joins TRBV19 to TRBJ2-2, with D perhaps TRBD2 (6 bases). Per germline, CDR1 LNHDA and CDR2 SQIVND (reference sequence). CDR3 length: 16 amino acids. V lost 9 bases to trimming and J lost 3 bases, with 20 bases between them. For the CDR3, the DNA is TGTGCCAGCTCACGGTCCCGGGAGTCGTACACCGGGGAGCTGTTTTTT. This gives the protein CASSRSRESYTGELFF.

The chain couples TRBV7-3 to TRBJ2-7; D is undetermined. The germline V gene encodes CDR1 SGHTA and CDR2 FQGTGA. V lost 2 bases and J lost 2, with 7 bases in between. This CDR3 has 13 amino acids. The CDR3: CASSLQAAYEQYF. The CDR3, as DNA: TGTGCCAGCAGCTTACAGGCAGCCTACGAGCAGTACTTC.

The sample holds one count of this clone. The V gene is TRBV7-2, the J gene TRBJ2-4; D may be TRBD2 (6 bases). Germline V gene data show CDR1 as SGHTA and CDR2 as FQGNSA. Trimming shortened V by 5 bases and J by 8 bases, and 10 bases separated the two germline ends. This CDR3 is built from 12 residues. The CDR3 region is CASSPGGDIQYF. The CDR3 nucleotides read TGTGCCAGCAGCCCAGGCGGGGACATTCAGTACTTC.

This chain joins TRBV27 and TRBJ2-6, with D maybe TRBD2 (10 bases). The CDR3 is 21 residues long. Germline values: CDR1 MNHEY, CDR2 SMNVEV (reference sequence). Trimming shortened V by 5 bases and J by 0 bases, and 26 bases separated the two germline ends. CDR3 loop: CASSPGTGWPSGSSGANVLTF. The CDR3, as DNA: TGTGCCAGCAGTCCCGGGACAGGGTGGCCTAGCGGGAGCTCTGGGGCCAACGTCCTGACTTTC.

Only one count was recorded for this clone. V usage is TRBV5-1 and J usage is TRBJ2-4; TRBD2 matches at 8 bases. CDR3 length equals 15 residues. Trimming took 4 bases from V and 6 from J; bases not matched to a gene: 9. Germline V gene sequence: CDR1 SGHRS, CDR2 YFSETQ. CDR3 nucleotide sequence: TGCGCCAGCAGCAGCTCCGGGACTAGGGGAAACATTCAGTACTTC. Translating it yields CASSSSGTRGNIQYF.

This chain connects TRBV7-9 to TRBJ2-7; D unresolved. The CDR3 extends over 14 amino acids. Trimming took 7 bases from V and 2 from J, leaving 15 bases between them. Germline CDR1 reads SEHNR; CDR2 reads FQNEAQ (reference sequence). This CDR3 is CASTHGLLTYEQYF. Here the CDR3 DNA reads TGTGCCAGCACCCATGGGCTGCTAACCTACGAGCAGTACTTC.

The genes are TRBV4-3 and TRBJ2-2, with D maybe TRBD2 (5 bases). V lost 0 bases and J lost 4, with 6 bases in between. CDR1 and CDR2 from the germline V gene are LGHNA and YSLEER. The CDR3 totals 14 residues. CDR3 sequence reads: CASSQEGSTGELFF. The CDR3 DNA is TGCGCCAGCAGCCAAGAAGGGAGCACCGGGGAGCTGTTTTTT.

The rearrangement joins TRBV10-3 to TRBJ1-4; 10 bases are shared with TRBD1. Unmatched junction bases numbered 9, after V lost 2 bases and J lost 0 bases. The CDR3 extends over 19 amino acids. Germline V lookup: CDR1 ENHRY, CDR2 SYGVKD. CDR3: CAISEPGQGFGTTNEKLFF. CDR3 DNA sequence: TGTGCCATCAGTGAGCCGGGACAGGGGTTCGGTACAACTAATGAAAAACTGTTTTTT.

This chain links TRBV3-1 (or the pseudogene TRBV3-2) with TRBJ2-5; D perhaps matches TRBD2 (5 bases). Trimming took 3 bases from V and 5 from J, leaving 10 bases between them. Germline V CDR1 and CDR2: LGHDT, YNNKEL (reference sequence). CDR3 length: 13 amino acids. The CDR3 sequence: CASSQQRRETQYF. DNA of the CDR3: TGTGCCAGCAGCCAGCAACGGAGGGAGACCCAGTACTTC.

This chain joins TRBV4-1 and TRBJ2-7; D remains ambiguous. V lost 0 bases, J lost 0 bases, and 12 bases lay in between. CDR1 MGHRA and CDR2 YSYEKL come from the germline V gene. The CDR3 totals 16 residues. This chain's CDR3 is CASSQESSLFSYEQYF. The CDR3 DNA reads as TGCGCCAGCAGCCAAGAAAGCTCACTATTCTCCTACGAGCAGTACTTC.

Only one count was recorded for this clone. This chain connects TRBV19 to TRBJ2-7; 8 bases line up with TRBD1. The CDR3 spans 13 residues. V lost 6 bases to trimming and J lost 6 bases; unmatched junction nucleotides: 7. From germline, CDR1 is LNHDA and CDR2 SQIVND (reference sequence). This chain's CDR3 is CASSGDRSGEQYF. The CDR3 coding sequence is TGTGCCAGTAGCGGGGACAGGTCGGGCGAGCAGTACTTC.

The chain is built from TRBV28 and TRBJ2-5; 12 positions agree with TRBD2. Per germline, CDR1 MDHEN and CDR2 SYDVKM. This CDR3 has 18 amino acids. V shed 7 bases and J 5 bases; nucleotides not matched to a gene: 17. The CDR3 DNA reads as TGTGCCAGCATTGACGGCAGCCGGGCTAGCGGGAGGGTGGAGACCCAGTACTTC. Translation gives CASIDGSRASGRVETQYF.

Details on this clone: Compared with germline, one end of the junction differs, possibly owing to a read error. V and J are TRBV3-1 (or the pseudogene TRBV3-2) and TRBJ1-4, with D perhaps matching TRBD1 (6 bases). The CDR3 has 15 amino acids. From germline, CDR1 is LGHDT and CDR2 YNNKEL (reference sequence). The CDR3 nucleotides read TGTGCCAGCAGCCTAACGACAGGAGCTAATGAAAAACTGCTTTTT. Its protein product is CASSLTTGANEKLLF.

About this clone itself: This specimen includes other DNA sequences encoding the same CDR3. This rearrangement joins TRBV9 to TRBJ1-6, with unresolved D. CDR3 length equals 14 residues. V lost 3 bases and J lost 4, with 8 bases in between. Germline V gene data show CDR1 as SGDLS and CDR2 as YYNGEE. Here the CDR3 DNA reads TGTGCCAGCAGCGCCGGGAGTTATAATTCACCCCTCCACTTT. Translating it yields CASSAGSYNSPLHF.

The rearrangement uses TRBV10-2 and TRBJ2-7, with TRBD2 identical over 14 bases. Germline values: CDR1 WSHSY, CDR2 SAAADI. This CDR3 has 15 residues. Trimming took 7 bases from V and 2 from J; bases not matched to a gene: 4. The CDR3 coding sequence is TGCGCCAGCATTGGACTAGCGGGAGGAGCCTACGAGCAGTACTTC. It specifies CASIGLAGGAYEQYF.

This chain links TRBV6-5 with TRBJ1-2; 7 bases line up with TRBD1. CDR1 MNHEY and CDR2 SVGAGI come from the germline V gene. This CDR3 spans 13 amino acids. V lost 6 bases to trimming and J lost 7 bases; unmatched junction nucleotides: 8. CDR3 sequence reads: CASSRDSLGGYTF. The CDR3 nucleotides read TGTGCCAGCAGCCGGGACAGCTTGGGTGGCTACACCTTC.

DNA for the CDR3: TGTGCCAGCAGCCCCGGGGGGACTGAAGCTTTCTTT. Its translation: CASSPGGTEAFF. This sequence joins TRBV7-3 and TRBJ1-1; D perhaps matches TRBD1 (5 bases). There are 12 residues in the CDR3. CDR1 is SGHTA and CDR2 is FQGTGA in the germline V gene. V was clipped by 5 bases and J by 5 bases, with 9 bases between them.

This clone was observed a handful of times. J is TRBJ2-2 and V is TRBV6-5, with D perhaps TRBD1 (5 bases). Between the trimmed V and J ends, which lost 4 bases and 2 bases, there was a span of 14 bases. CDR3 size: 16 residues. Looked up from germline, CDR1 is MNHEY and CDR2 is SVGAGI. The CDR3 is CASSSAAGPNTGELFF. In DNA form, the CDR3 reads TGTGCCAGCAGTTCCGCGGCAGGGCCCAACACCGGGGAGCTGTTTTTT.

V and J are TRBV2 and TRBJ2-7; D possibly corresponds to TRBD2 (6 bases). The CDR3 runs 12 residues. V dropped 2 bases and J dropped 12 bases, with 14 bases sitting between them. Germline CDR1 reads SNHLY; CDR2 reads FYNNEI. CDR3 protein: CASSEFGGAAYF. CDR3 coding DNA: TGTGCCAGCAGTGAATTCGGGGGAGCGGCGTACTTC.

The chain carries TRBV6-1 and TRBJ1-6; D gene ambiguous. CDR1 and CDR2 (germline): MNHNS, SASEGT. The CDR3 has 15 amino acids. With 3 bases removed from V and 5 bases from J, the gap between germline ends came to 11 bases. CDR3 nucleotides: TGTGCCAGCAGTGACCAGGAATTTGATAATTCACCCCTCCACTTT. The encoded protein is CASSDQEFDNSPLHF.